This TCR beta chain came from a study of Tregs in tolerant kidney transplant recipients (dated by TCRdb to between 2018 and 2021). In the study overall: Related donors were used in the transplants with nonmyeloablative bone marrow transplantation, and mixed chimerism was transient in the human trials. The study used TCRbeta sequencing to identify donor-specific regulatory T cells before combined kidney and bone marrow transplantation, then tracked those cells after transplant. General conclusions and limits of the study: Expanding Tregs with activated donor B cells appeared to identify the most biologically relevant and donor-specific TCRbeta repertoire. For some patients the PCR primers changed over time, which made it impossible to compare the samples from those patients at the nucleotide level. Although technical replication error seemed to be minimal, the question of biological reproducibility was not addressed directly. Because the study included only a small number of patients, the results must be confirmed in larger populations and under other immunosuppression protocols. Donor-specific Treg expansion exceeded global Treg expansion in tolerant patients, suggesting antigen-driven rather than nonspecific expansion.

The V and J ends are trimmed by 0 bases and 2 bases, leaving 7 bases between them. The CDR3 starts with the cysteine, ends with the phenylalanine, and has 14 residues. Just the 42-base CDR3 DNA is kept, in frame starting at base 1. CDR1 SGDLS and CDR2 YYNGEE were looked up in the germline V gene. The time point label here, explained by the study, means: blood sample drawn before combined kidney and bone marrow transplant. Thawed PBMCs were FACS-sorted into unstimulated Tregs (CD4+CD25+CD127-), CD4+ non-Tregs (CD4+CD25-), CD4 cells and CD8 cells. Prior to Treg sorting, thawed PBMCs were rested overnight with 200 IU/ml IL-2 at 37 degrees C. 4 combined kidney and bone marrow transplant recipients from the ITN036ST trial were included as patients, and samples were available only from these trial subjects. Healthy control blood was separated into PBMCs by Ficoll density gradient and cryopreserved, and patient PBMCs were collected both before and after transplant.

Genomic DNA was extracted from sorted cells with the QIAGEN DNeasy Blood and Tissue Kit for TCRbeta CDR3 sequencing. High-throughput TCRbeta CDR3 sequencing, including PCR amplification with bias correction and internal controls, was performed commercially through immunoSEQ. The published analysis was carried out like this. Unique productive TCRbeta sequences were defined by CDR3 nucleotide sequence when primers matched and otherwise by CDR3 amino acid sequence together with Vbeta and Jbeta genes. Sorting error was corrected by removing sequences shared between sorted populations at a frequency ratio of 2:1 or less, and the remaining shared sequences were assigned to the higher population. Donor-reactive sequences were defined as at least 5-fold expanded in CFSE-low cells versus unstimulated cells, with frequency of at least 0.01% in CFSE-low cells. Repertoire divergence was quantified by Jensen-Shannon divergence using the top 100 TCRbeta sequences ranked by frequency. When a sample had multiple sequencing runs, each run was corrected for sorting error separately and the runs were then pooled. TCRdb limited this immuneACCESS table to in-frame rearrangements with V and J called. A share of clones is missing; checked studies link under half to unresolved V genes, and the rest is unexplained. V, J and clone size are taken as reported in that table, and D and trimming were inferred from the DNA itself. In all, the sample holds 50,000 to 80,000 clones, and 95% to 98% of those were seen once. Jointly, the top ten make up around 0.34% of the sample.

This clone has only one observation. The specificity of this receptor is unknown. Within one base of it there is no much larger clone, and no base qualities were kept. The sequencing here drew on Tregs from blood, taken before the transplant. This receptor was taken from a human donor who received a combined kidney and bone marrow transplant. Recombination joined TRBV9 with TRBJ2-3; the D gene is unclear. The CDR3 sequence is CASSVELDTDTQYF. The DNA sequence is TGTGCCAGCAGCGTAGAACTCGACACAGATACGCAGTATTTT.